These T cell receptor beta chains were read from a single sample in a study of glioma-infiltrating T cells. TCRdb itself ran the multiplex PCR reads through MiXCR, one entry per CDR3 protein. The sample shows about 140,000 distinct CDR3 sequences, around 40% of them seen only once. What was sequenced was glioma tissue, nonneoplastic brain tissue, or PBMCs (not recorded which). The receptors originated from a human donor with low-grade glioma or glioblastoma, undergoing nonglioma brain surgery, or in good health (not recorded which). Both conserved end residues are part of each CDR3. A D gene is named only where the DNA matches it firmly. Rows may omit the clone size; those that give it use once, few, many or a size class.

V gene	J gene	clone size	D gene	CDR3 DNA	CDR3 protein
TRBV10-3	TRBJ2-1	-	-	TGTGCCATCGGCGCAAGCTCCTACAATGAGCAGTTCTTC	CAIGASSYNEQFF
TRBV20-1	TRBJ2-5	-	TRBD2	TGCAGTGCTAGAGATGCGCTAGCGGGAGAGGAGACCCAGTACTTC	CSARDALAGEETQYF
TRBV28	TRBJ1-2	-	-	TGTGCCAGCAGTTTTTCTAACTATGGCTACACCTTC	CASSFSNYGYTF
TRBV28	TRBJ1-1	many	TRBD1	TGTGCCAGCAGCATAGTGGACAGGGGCACTGAAGCTTTCTTT	CASSIVDRGTEAFF
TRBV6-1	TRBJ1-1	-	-	TGTGCCAGCAGCCATAGAACTGAAGCTTTCTTT	CASSHRTEAFF
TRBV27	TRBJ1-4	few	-	TGTGCCAGCCAGGGCACTAATGAAAAACTGTTTTTT	CASQGTNEKLFF
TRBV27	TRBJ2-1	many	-	TGTGCCAGCAGTTTATCGGGGGCCCTCTCCTACAATGAGCAGTTCTTC	CASSLSGALSYNEQFF
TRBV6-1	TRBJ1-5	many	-	TGTGCCACCGCGGACAGTGATAGCAATCAGCCCCAGCATTTT	CATADSDSNQPQHF
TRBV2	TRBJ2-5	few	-	TGTGCCAGCAGTGAAGCGCTTCGTAGGAAGAAAGGCGGTGAGACCCAGTACTTC	CASSEALRRKKGGETQYF
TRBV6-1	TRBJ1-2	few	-	TGTGCCAGCAGCAAGTCCTCGTATGGCAGGGCGGGCTATGGCTACACCTTC	CASSKSSYGRAGYGYTF
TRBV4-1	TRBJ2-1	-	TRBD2	TGCGCCAGCAGCCAAGATTCCCTACGGGGTAGCGGGGGATACAATGAGCAGTTCTTC	CASSQDSLRGSGGYNEQFF
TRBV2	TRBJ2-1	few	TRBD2	TGTGCCAGCAAACGACTAGCGGGAGGTGACAATGAGCAGTTCTTC	CASKRLAGGDNEQFF
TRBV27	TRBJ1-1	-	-	TGTGCCAGCAGCGTAGTGAACACTGAAGCTTTCTTT	CASSVVNTEAFF
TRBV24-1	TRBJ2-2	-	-	TGTGCCACCAGCAAAGGGGTGACCGGGGAGCTGTTTTTT	CATSKGVTGELFF
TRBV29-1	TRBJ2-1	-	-	TGCAGCGGGAACCACAATGAGCAGTTCTTC	CSGNHNEQFF
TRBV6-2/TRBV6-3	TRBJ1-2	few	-	TGTGCCAGCAGTTACTCGAGGACAGCAGGAGCTAACTATGGCTACACCTTC	CASSYSRTAGANYGYTF
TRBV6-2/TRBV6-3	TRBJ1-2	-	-	TGTGCCAGCAGTAGGTCGGCGGAGTCCTATGGCTACACCTTC	CASSRSAESYGYTF
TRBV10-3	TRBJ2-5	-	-	TGTGCCATCAGTGAGGGAGCAGGGATGGGGACCCAGTACTTC	CAISEGAGMGTQYF
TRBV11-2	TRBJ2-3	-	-	TGTGCCAGCAGCTTTTTTTCAGATACGCAGTATTTT	CASSFFSDTQYF
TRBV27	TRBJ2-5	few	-	TGTGCCAGCAGCCCAACGGGAGAGACCCAGTACTTC	CASSPTGETQYF
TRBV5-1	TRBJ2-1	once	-	TGCGCCAGCAGGGTAGGACTGGGAAGCTCCTACAATGAGCAGTTCTTC	CASRVGLGSSYNEQFF
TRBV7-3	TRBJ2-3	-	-	TGTGCCAGCAGCCCCTCAGATGGCACAGATACGCAGTATTTT	CASSPSDGTDTQYF
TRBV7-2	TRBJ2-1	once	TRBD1	TGTGCCAGCAGCGAACAGGGGACGCGTAATGAGCAGTTCTTC	CASSEQGTRNEQFF
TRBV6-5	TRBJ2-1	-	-	TGTGCCAGCAGTTTTACTGAGCACAATGAGCAGTTCTTC	CASSFTEHNEQFF
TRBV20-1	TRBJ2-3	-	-	TGCAGTGCTAGACCTAGCGACACAGATACGCAGTATTTT	CSARPSDTDTQYF
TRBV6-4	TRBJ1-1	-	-	TGTGCCAGCACAGAAGCCTACGGGAACACTGAAGCTTTCTTT	CASTEAYGNTEAFF
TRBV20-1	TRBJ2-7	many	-	TGCAGTGCCCCGCGAGTCGGGAGCTCCTACGAGCAGTACTTC	CSAPRVGSSYEQYF
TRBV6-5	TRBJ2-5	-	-	TGTGCCAGCAGTTCCTGGACAGAATCCCAAGAGACCCAGTACTTC	CASSSWTESQETQYF
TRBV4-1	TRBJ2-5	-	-	TGCGCCAGCAGCGTGGGGGATCAAGAGACCCAGTACTTC	CASSVGDQETQYF
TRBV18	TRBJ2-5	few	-	TGTGCCAGCTCCTCGACTAGTTGGGAGACCCAGTACTTC	CASSSTSWETQYF
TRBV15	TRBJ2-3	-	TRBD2	TGTGCCACCAGCCGAACTAGCGGGAGAGGGCCAGATACGCAGTATTTT	CATSRTSGRGPDTQYF
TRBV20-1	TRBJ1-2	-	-	TGCAGTGCTAGAGAGCAAAGTAATGTGCTGTTCTATGGCTACACCTTC	CSAREQSNVLFYGYTF
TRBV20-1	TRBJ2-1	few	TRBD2	TGCAGTACATGGACTAGCGGCAATGAGCAGTTCTTC	CSTWTSGNEQFF
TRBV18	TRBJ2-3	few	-	TGTGCCAGCTCACAGGGACTCTCCACAGATACGCAGTATTTT	CASSQGLSTDTQYF
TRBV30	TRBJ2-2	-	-	TGTGCCTGGAGTCGAGGGACCGACACCGGGGAGCTGTTTTTT	CAWSRGTDTGELFF
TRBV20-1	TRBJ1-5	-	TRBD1	TGCAGTGCTAGACGATCCGGGACAGGGGATCAGCCCCAGCATTTT	CSARRSGTGDQPQHF
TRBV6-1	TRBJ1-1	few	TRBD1	TGTGCCAGCAGGGACAGGGCTTTAGCTTTCTTT	CASRDRALAFF
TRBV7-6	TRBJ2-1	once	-	TGTGCCAGCAGCCGAGGCACTCAGCGTGTCTACAATGAGCAGTTCTTC	CASSRGTQRVYNEQFF
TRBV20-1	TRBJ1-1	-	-	TGCAGTGTTCAGGCAGATATGAACACTGAAGCTTTCTTT	CSVQADMNTEAFF
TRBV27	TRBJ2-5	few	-	TGTGCCAGCAGTCTAGGACAACAAGAGACCCAGTACTTC	CASSLGQQETQYF
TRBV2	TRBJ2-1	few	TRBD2	TGTGCCAGCAGAAAGCTAGCGGGTACCAATGAGCAGTTCTTC	CASRKLAGTNEQFF
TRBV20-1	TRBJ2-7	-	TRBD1	TGCAGTGCTAGAGATTCAACAGGGGAAAGATGGTCCTACGAGCAGTACTTC	CSARDSTGERWSYEQYF
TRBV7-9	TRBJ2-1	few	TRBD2	TGTGCCAGCAGCTTAGTTTGGCAGCGGGGGGTGAACAATGAGCAGTTCTTC	CASSLVWQRGVNNEQFF
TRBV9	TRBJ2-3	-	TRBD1	TGTGCCAGCAGCTTATGGGACAGCCCCCGAGGCACAGATACGCAGTATTTT	CASSLWDSPRGTDTQYF
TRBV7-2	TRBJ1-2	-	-	TGTGCCAGCAGCTTAGCAGGGGCAGGCCCCTATGGCTACACCTTC	CASSLAGAGPYGYTF
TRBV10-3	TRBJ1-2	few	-	TGTGCCATCAGTTTTGACAGTTATGGCTACACCTTC	CAISFDSYGYTF
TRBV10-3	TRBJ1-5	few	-	TGTGCCATCAGTGAGAACCAGGGCAATCAGCCCCAGCATTTT	CAISENQGNQPQHF
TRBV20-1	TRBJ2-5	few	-	TGCAGTGCTAGAGCGGCCTGGGGGTTAGCAGAGACCCAGTACTTC	CSARAAWGLAETQYF
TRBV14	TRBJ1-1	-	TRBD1	TGTGCCAGCAGCCAGCAACAGGGGTGGACTGAAGCTTTCTTT	CASSQQQGWTEAFF
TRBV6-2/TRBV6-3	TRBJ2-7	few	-	TGTGCCAGCAGTTATCCCCCTCTCGAGCAGTACTTC	CASSYPPLEQYF
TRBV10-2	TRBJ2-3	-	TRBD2	TGCGCCACCGGACTAGCGGGAGTCACAGATACGCAGTATTTT	CATGLAGVTDTQYF
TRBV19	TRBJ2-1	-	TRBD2	TGTGCCAGTAGTATGGGAGCGGGGAATGAGCAGTTCTTC	CASSMGAGNEQFF
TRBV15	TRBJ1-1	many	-	TGTGCCACCAGCAGAGACTACGGGACTAACACTGAAGCTTTCTTT	CATSRDYGTNTEAFF
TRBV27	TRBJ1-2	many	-	TGTGCCAGCAGAAAGACAGGCGTCTATGGCTACACCTTC	CASRKTGVYGYTF
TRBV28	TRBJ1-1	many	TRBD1	TGTGCCAGCAGAGAGTCCGGGACAGGGGGTCTCCATGAAGCTTTCTTT	CASRESGTGGLHEAFF
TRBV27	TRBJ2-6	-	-	TGTGCCAGCAGTTTTAAGGGCTCATCTGGGGCTAACGTCCTGACTTTC	CASSFKGSSGANVLTF
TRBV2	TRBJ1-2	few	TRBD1	TGTGCCAGCAGGAAGACAGGGGAAGGCTATGGCTACACCTTC	CASRKTGEGYGYTF
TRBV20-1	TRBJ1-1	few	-	TGCAGTGTCCCGGACAGAGACACTGAAGCTTTCTTT	CSVPDRDTEAFF
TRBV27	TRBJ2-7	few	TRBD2	TGTGCCAGCAGGCCCGGGGTCGCGGGAGGGTACGAGCAGTACTTC	CASRPGVAGGYEQYF